This T cell receptor (beta chain) emerged from a study of shared clonotypes between healthy human individuals. Germline assignment: CDR1 SEHNR and CDR2 FQNEAQ (reference sequence). J gave up 5 bases and V 3 bases, and 8 bases lay outside the gene matches. The CDR3 extends over 15 amino acids. Worth noting for this clone: Its cognate antigen is unknown.

Data came from immunoSEQ multiplex PCR; TCRdb stores just in-frame clones and leaves some out. The repertoire holds around 2.3 million clones, with around 95% as singletons. The study enrolled healthy HIV-negative adults without recent acute infections or vaccinations as donors. Study results and caveats: Sorted-subset sequencing, rarefaction showed, was incomplete despite large depth.

The chain links TRBV7-9 to TRBJ2-5, with 8 bases lining up with TRBD1. The specimen was naive CD4+ T cells sorted from blood. Subset defined: CD45RA+ positively selected. The TCR comes from a man in his late teens or twenties in good health. In DNA, the CDR3 is TGTGCCAGCAGCTTCTCAGGGGGCGCATGGGAGACCCAGTACTTC. It is translated as CASSFSGGAWETQYF.